The 21 T cell receptor beta chains presented below share a single source sample, sequenced in a study of response to subunit inactivated influenza vaccine listed by TCRdb under 2018. The library was produced with RT-PCR. The sequencer listed for this sample is Illumina HiSeq 2500. The raw public reads went through TCRdb reprocessing: fastp at Q25, MiXCR clone calling, in-frame beta chains kept. Duplicate CDR3 protein sequences are folded into a single record with the most common DNA and genes. The sample table holds just over 300,000 distinct CDR3 sequences, of which approximately 20% were seen once. Together, the top ten hold around 10% of the sample. Sample: PBMCs from blood, taken approximately 22 months after vaccination. The receptors stem from a man aged 45 to 70 who received an inactivated influenza vaccine. Donor details come from another sample of the same person, matched by shared clones.

This clonotype was seen more than once but under ten times. This chain links TRBV11-2 with TRBJ2-1; 11 bases map to TRBD2. Germline V gives CDR1 SGHAT, CDR2 FQNNGV. V shed 5 bases and J 0 bases; nucleotides not matched to a gene: 9. The CDR3 is 18 amino acids. The CDR3 bases are TGTGCCAGCAGCACACCCGTAACTAGCGGGAGCTCCTACAATGAGCAGTTCTTC. Residues: CASSTPVTSGSSYNEQFF.

CDR3 sequence reads: CASKGVQTTDTQYF. The CDR3 nucleotides are TGTGCCAGTAAGGGCGTCCAGACCACAGATACGCAGTATTTT. This chain joins TRBV6-1 and TRBJ2-3; no firm D call. Germline CDR1 reads MNHNS; CDR2 reads SASEGT. The CDR3 covers 14 residues. V shed 9 bases and J shed 2 bases, with 15 bases lying between them.

J is TRBJ2-3 and V is TRBV18; D is perhaps TRBD1 (7 bases). Deletions cut 2 bases from V and 0 bases from J, with 12 bases between. CDR1 is KGHSH, CDR2 LQKENI, per germline. The CDR3 sequence is 16 residues long. The CDR3 sequence: CASSPSGGISTDTQYF. In DNA, the CDR3 is TGTGCCAGCTCACCATCAGGGGGGATAAGCACAGATACGCAGTATTTT.

This chain joins TRBV6-2 or TRBV6-3 and TRBJ2-3; D is uncertain. The length of the CDR3 is 15 residues. Looked up from germline, CDR1 is MNHEY and CDR2 is SVGEGT. Trimming stripped 3 bases from V and 2 bases from J, with 12 bases between. CDR3 sequence reads: CASSYLAAYTDTQYF. The CDR3 nucleotides are TGTGCCAGCAGTTATCTGGCGGCCTACACAGATACGCAGTATTTT.

V gene TRBV6-5 combines with J gene TRBJ2-7; D is ambiguous. Trimming took off 3 bases at V and 9 bases at J, with 18 bases between the two ends. The CDR3 loop spans 14 amino acids. Germline values: CDR1 MNHEY, CDR2 SVGAGI. The CDR3 loop is CASSYKTREEWQYF. The CDR3 coding sequence is TGTGCCAGCAGTTATAAGACCCGTGAAGAATGGCAGTACTTC.

This chain connects TRBV11-3 to TRBJ2-3, with 9 bases aligning to TRBD1. This CDR3 is built from 15 residues. V was clipped by 5 bases and J by 1 base; unmatched bases: 4. Germline V gene sequence: CDR1 SGHNT, CDR2 YENEEA. The CDR3 spells CASSLRQGGTDTQYF. The CDR3 DNA reads TGTGCCAGCAGCCTCCGACAGGGGGGCACAGATACGCAGTATTTT.

Points on this clonotype: One end of the junction fails to match germline, which may point to a read error. The chain links TRBV7-7 to TRBJ2-1; maybe TRBD2 (5 bases). Germline values: CDR1 SSHAT, CDR2 FNYEAQ (reference sequence). The CDR3 totals 15 residues. CDR3 DNA sequence: TGTGCTAGCAGCTTAGCGCCAGACGGAGTCAATGAGCAGTTCTTC. It specifies CASSLAPDGVNEQFF.

The CDR3 loop reads CASSQTGSSPQHF. CDR3 nucleotide sequence: TGTGCCAGCAGCCAAACAGGGTCCTCACCCCAGCATTTT. This sequence joins TRBV14 and TRBJ1-5; D may be TRBD1 (6 bases). V lost 2 bases, J lost 10 bases, and 12 bases lay in between. The CDR3 consists of 13 residues. Germline-derived CDR1 and CDR2 are SGHDN and FVKESK.

V gene TRBV6-2 or TRBV6-3 combines with J gene TRBJ2-1; no firm D call. Per germline, CDR1 MNHEY and CDR2 SVGEGT. This CDR3 has 13 residues. V was clipped by 5 bases and J by 5 bases, with 10 bases between them. CDR3 in DNA: TGTGCCAGCAGTCCCTTTATTAACAATGAGCAGTTCTTC. It is translated as CASSPFINNEQFF.

This clonotype appeared a few times. This chain uses TRBV5-1 with TRBJ2-1; possible D gene TRBD1, 5 bases. The CDR3 has 15 amino acids. V was pared by 4 bases and J by 4 bases, with 15 bases between. Germline CDR1 is SGHRS and CDR2 is YFSETQ. The CDR3 protein is CASSPTGPGYNEQFF. The CDR3, as DNA: TGCGCCAGCAGCCCCACAGGACCCGGATACAATGAGCAGTTCTTC. The full variable domain, with the rest looked up from reference TRBV5-1 and TRBJ2-1, is KAGVTQTPRYLIKTRGQQVTLSCSPISGHRSVSWYQQTPGQGLQFLFEYFSETQRNKGNFPGRFSGRQFSNSRSEMNVSTLELGDSALYLCASSPTGPGYNEQFFGPGTRLTVL.

In its sample, this clonotype was seen a few times. A junction end diverges from the germline sequence, so it may reflect a read error. The CDR3 DNA is TGTGCCAGTAGTCCTGAGGGGGGGCTCACACCCGGCGAGCTGTTTTTT. It translates to CASSPEGGLTPGELFF. The chain couples TRBV19 to TRBJ2-2; the D gene is possibly TRBD2 (7 bases). CDR1 LNHDA and CDR2 SQIVND come from the germline V gene (reference sequence). CDR3 size: 16 residues. Together with reference TRBV19 and TRBJ2-2, the CDR3 gives the full variable domain: DGGITQSPKYLFRKEGQNVTLSCEQNLNHDAMYWYRQDPGQGLRLIYYSQIVNDFQKGDIAEGYSVSREKKESFPLTVTSAQKNPTAFYLCASSPEGGLTPGELFFGEGSRLTVL.

This clonotype occurred a few times. The rearrangement joins TRBV6-2 or TRBV6-3 to TRBJ1-1; D is ambiguous. V dropped 2 bases and J dropped 1 base, with 8 bases sitting between them. Per the germline V gene, CDR1 is MNHEY and CDR2 is SVGEGT. This CDR3 region has 14 residues. The CDR3 DNA reads TGTGCCAGCAGTTACGGCCGTAGGAACACTGAAGCTTTCTTT. Encoded protein: CASSYGRRNTEAFF.

This clonotype appeared a few times. The chain combines TRBV4-2 with TRBJ2-7; possible D gene TRBD1, 5 bases. CDR3 length: 18 residues. V gave up 0 bases and J gave up 2 bases, with 20 bases separating them. Germline V CDR1 and CDR2: LGHNA, YNFKEQ. The CDR3 sequence is CASSQDSLTGGTPYEQYF. CDR3 sequence (DNA): TGTGCCAGCAGCCAAGACTCTCTAACAGGCGGTACCCCCTACGAGCAGTACTTC.

This clonotype was seen more than once but under ten times. V and J are TRBV2 and TRBJ2-3, with D possibly being TRBD1 (5 bases). In germline, CDR1 is SNHLY, CDR2 FYNNEI. V shed 4 bases and J shed 4 bases, with 15 bases lying between them. The CDR3 runs 15 residues. The CDR3 loop reads CASSGARGGADTQYF. CDR3 DNA sequence: TGTGCCAGCAGTGGCGCTAGGGGTGGTGCAGATACGCAGTATTTT.

The V and J genes are TRBV5-1 and TRBJ2-7; 9 bases align to TRBD1. The germline V gene has CDR1 SGHRS and CDR2 YFSETQ. Trimming removed 0 bases from V and 0 bases from J; junction bases left unmatched: 4. The CDR3 loop spans 16 amino acids. CDR3 nucleotide sequence: TGCGCCAGCAGCTTGGCCGGGACAGGGTCCTCCTACGAGCAGTACTTC. Translating gives CASSLAGTGSSYEQYF.

This clonotype has just a few counts. V and J are TRBV9 and TRBJ2-2, with D tentatively TRBD1 (5 bases). Deletions cut 5 bases from V and 2 bases from J, with 13 bases between. The CDR3 consists of 15 residues. Germline V gene sequence: CDR1 SGDLS, CDR2 YYNGEE. The CDR3 spells CASRSYGHNTGELFF. The CDR3 region has the DNA TGTGCCAGCAGATCCTACGGACACAACACCGGGGAGCTGTTTTTT.

The chain employs TRBV20-1 and TRBJ2-7; 8 nucleotides match TRBD1. The CDR3 contains 14 residues. V lost 3 bases to trimming and J lost 2 bases; unmatched junction nucleotides: 6. The germline V gene has CDR1 DFQATT and CDR2 SNEGSKA (reference sequence). The CDR3 coding sequence is TGCAGTGCTAGCGGGACAGGATTCACCTACGAGCAGTACTTC. Translated, it gives CSASGTGFTYEQYF.

This clonotype has at least ten counts. V usage is TRBV6-5 and J usage is TRBJ1-1; no reliable D call. CDR1 and CDR2 (germline): MNHEY, SVGAGI. The CDR3 totals 14 residues. Trimming took 3 bases from V and 4 from J, leaving 12 bases between them. The CDR3 nucleotides are TGTGCCAGCAGTTATAGGTCAGGAGGCACTGAAGCTTTCTTT. This codes for CASSYRSGGTEAFF.

This clonotype was counted only a few times. The chain couples TRBV15 to TRBJ2-7; TRBD1 agrees at 8 bases. V was pared by 4 bases and J by 3 bases, with 8 bases of the junction left unmatched. Germline lookup yields CDR1 LNHNV and CDR2 YYDKDF (reference sequence). The CDR3 sequence is 15 residues long. The CDR3 coding sequence is TGTGCCACCAGCAACCCCGGGACAGGCGTCTACGAGCAGTACTTC. Encoded protein: CATSNPGTGVYEQYF.

The chain recombines TRBV27 with TRBJ1-1; D possibly corresponds to TRBD1 (6 bases). This CDR3 region has 14 residues. The germline V gene has CDR1 MNHEY and CDR2 SMNVEV (reference sequence). V lost 5 bases and J lost 2, with 12 bases in between. Here the CDR3 DNA reads TGTGCCAGCAGTCCGGACAGATTCAACACTGAAGCTTTCTTT. As protein: CASSPDRFNTEAFF.

This clonotype showed up just a few times. The chain is built from TRBV7-2 and TRBJ2-7, with unresolved D. This CDR3 contains 13 residues. Trimming left V 7 bases short and J 0 bases short, with 10 bases between. The V gene's germline CDR1 is SGHTA and CDR2 FQGNSA. CDR3 in DNA: TGTGCCAGCACCAAGGCAGTCTCCTACGAGCAGTACTTC. Protein sequence: CASTKAVSYEQYF. Drawing the rest from reference TRBV7-2 and TRBJ2-7, the complete variable domain is GAGVSQSPSNKVTEKGKDVELRCDPISGHTALYWYRQSLGQGLEFLIYFQGNSAPDKSGLPSDRFSAERTGGSVSTLTIQRTQQEDSAVYLCASTKAVSYEQYFGPGTRLTVT.